These T cell receptor beta chains were read from a single sample in a study of PD-1 blockade in classical Hodgkin lymphoma. Sequencing used immunoSEQ multiplex PCR; TCRdb keeps in-frame clones, though not all of them. The repertoire holds more than 45,000 clones, with approximately 73% as singletons. The material was peripheral blood mononuclear cells (PBMCs), obtained at baseline. The receptors stem from a human donor with classical Hodgkin lymphoma. CDR3s include the opening cysteine and the closing phenylalanine or tryptophan.

v_call cdr3_aa
TRBV9 CASSSRTGNYGYTF
TRBV28 CASGRLGTGELFF
TRBV18 CASSPNTGELFF
TRBV19 CASSITGVVEAFF
TRBV11-3 CASSPAGLGANVLTF
TRBV11-1 CASSLESPMNTEAFF
TRBV9 CASSVAGLANGELFF
TRBV5-4 CASSLAGSGNYEQFF
TRBV15 CATSRAHVGGYTF
TRBV6-5 CASGTFEGTGELFF
TRBV6-5 CASSYVENYGYTF
TRBV6-5 CASSEDRHNTGELFF
TRBV5-1 CASSLSQGGTGELFF
TRBV5-1 CASSLEQGSGNTIYF
TRBV4-1 CASSQFPGLVSYEQYF
TRBV30 CAWSAQIDTQYF
TRBV2 CASSEAVGQGRTYSNQPQHF
TRBV29-1 CSVREGLSYGYTF
TRBV27 CASSLTTGKRGYTF
TRBV7-8 CASSSSASYNEQFF
TRBV6-6 CASSYTVIDTEAFF
TRBV5-1 CASSLGYRGSAEAFF
TRBV19 CASSIDPQGNTEAFF
TRBV6-1 CASRGQGRNIEKLFF
TRBV11-2 CASSLLDIYGYTF